This TCR beta chain appears in the sequencing data of a study of tumor and adjacent non-tumor tissue in lung cancer. This sample's RNA came from whole unsorted tissue. Between August and November 2014, newly diagnosed, chemotherapy-naive lung cancer patients underwent thoracic surgery in China. Germline trimming cut 4 bases from V and 1 base from J; bases unmatched to any gene: 5. The CDR3 sequence is 17 residues long. CDR1 is SGHNT, CDR2 YYREEE, per germline (reference sequence). TCRbeta libraries were built with three rounds of nested PCR, modified from ARM-PCR. Via MiXCR, TCRdb re-called the multiplex PCR reads, giving one row per CDR3 protein. The table has 220,000 or so distinct CDR3 sequences, roughly 70% seen once.

Sequences were obtained from lung tumor tissue. The receptor comes from a man in his 60s with non-small cell lung cancer. J is TRBJ2-6 and V is TRBV5-4; 10 nucleotides line up with TRBD1. CDR3: CASSPDRGPSGANVLTF. The DNA of the CDR3 is TGTGCCAGCAGCCCCGACAGGGGGCCTTCTGGGGCCAACGTCCTGACTTTC.